These 30 T cell receptor beta chains came from one sample sequenced in a study of blood T cell repertoires in COVID-19. Assay used: immunoSEQ multiplex PCR; TCRdb lists only in-frame clones, some missing. The sample records 310,000 or so clones, about four fifths being singletons. The sample was peripheral blood. The receptors originated from a woman between 45 and 60 years old with acute or convalescent COVID-19.

The chain couples TRBV14 to TRBJ1-1, with unresolved D. From germline, CDR1 is SGHDN and CDR2 FVKESK. Between the trimmed V and J ends, which lost 5 bases and 2 bases, there was a span of 9 bases. This CDR3 spans 13 amino acids. This chain's CDR3 is CASSYDTNTEAFF. The CDR3 DNA sequence: TGTGCCAGCAGCTACGACACAAACACTGAAGCTTTCTTT.

The CDR3 sequence is CATGQAHSYEQYF. The CDR3 DNA reads as TGTGCCACCGGACAGGCCCACTCCTACGAGCAGTACTTC. This chain links TRBV11-3 with TRBJ2-7; 7 bases align to TRBD1. With 10 bases clipped from V and 0 bases from J, the junction kept 6 bases outside the gene matches. The CDR3 is 13 residues long. From germline, CDR1 is SGHNT and CDR2 YENEEA.

This clone was counted once. The chain has TRBV9 and TRBJ2-2; 8 bases align to TRBD2. The germline V gene encodes CDR1 SGDLS and CDR2 YYNGEE. The CDR3 is made up of 15 amino acids. V shed 0 bases, J shed 7 bases, and the junction held 5 bases outside the gene matches. CDR3 sequence: CASSVASSGIGELFF. CDR3 nucleotides: TGTGCCAGCAGCGTAGCGAGTAGCGGGATCGGGGAGCTGTTTTTT.

The rearrangement links TRBV2 to TRBJ2-1; possibly TRBD1 for D (5 bases). The CDR3 runs 13 residues. From germline, CDR1 is SNHLY and CDR2 FYNNEI. With 4 bases removed from V and 7 bases from J, the gap between germline ends came to 11 bases. Here the CDR3 reads CASSGGRENEQFF. CDR3 in DNA: TGTGCCAGCAGTGGCGGCAGGGAAAATGAGCAGTTCTTC.

This clone came up once. The chain has TRBV6-2 or TRBV6-3 and TRBJ2-1, with 10 nucleotides matching TRBD2. The CDR3 has 15 residues. The V gene's germline CDR1 is MNHEY and CDR2 SVGEGT. The V segment lost 5 bases and the J segment 7 bases; nucleotides outside the gene matches: 8. The CDR3 coding sequence is TGTGCCAGCAGTCAGCCGGGACTAGCGTCTAATGAGCAGTTCTTC. Translation: CASSQPGLASNEQFF.

The chain joins TRBV6-5 to TRBJ1-5; TRBD1 is a possible D gene (5 bases). The CDR3 runs 14 residues. Germline V gene data show CDR1 as MNHEY and CDR2 as SVGAGI. V gave up 8 bases and J gave up 0 bases, with 11 bases separating them. For the CDR3, the DNA is TGTGCCAGCGGGCGGGGGTCTAGCAATCAGCCCCAGCATTTT. This encodes CASGRGSSNQPQHF.

The genes are TRBV9 and TRBJ1-3, with a weak D call TRBD1 (5 bases). The CDR3 covers 15 residues. Germline V CDR1 and CDR2: SGDLS, YYNGEE. V was cut by 1 base and J by 0 bases, with 8 bases left in between. In DNA form, the CDR3 reads TGTGCCAGCAGCGTAACTGACAGCTCTGGAAACACCATATATTTT. Translation gives CASSVTDSSGNTIYF. The full variable domain, completed using reference TRBV9 and TRBJ1-3, is DSGVTQTPKHLITATGQRVTLRCSPRSGDLSVYWYQQSLDQGLQFLIQYYNGEERAKGNILERFSAQQFPDLHSELNLSSLELGDSALYFCASSVTDSSGNTIYFGEGSWLTVV.

This clone was observed a few times. The chain couples TRBV6-1 to TRBJ2-3; weak D call: TRBD1 (6 bases). Trimming shortened V by 3 bases and J by 0 bases, and 10 bases separated the two germline ends. This CDR3 is built from 15 residues. Germline-derived CDR1 and CDR2 are MNHNS and SASEGT. The CDR3 region has the DNA TGTGCCAGCAGTGAGAATACAGGGAGCACAGATACGCAGTATTTT. Protein: CASSENTGSTDTQYF.

This clone has just one count. The CDR3 reads CASSLGTGGSTEAFF. In DNA form, the CDR3 reads TGTGCCAGCAGCTTAGGGACAGGGGGCTCTACTGAAGCTTTCTTT. The chain links TRBV11-3 to TRBJ1-1, with 11 bases that match TRBD1. The CDR3 totals 15 residues. Germline-derived CDR1 and CDR2 are SGHNT and YENEEA. The junction had 3 bases not matched to a gene; V was cut back by 1 base and J by 5 bases.

This clone was seen once. The chain joins TRBV29-1 to TRBJ2-5, with a weak D call TRBD1 (6 bases). The CDR3 runs to 13 residues. Germline values: CDR1 SQVTM, CDR2 ANQGSEA. V shed 5 bases and J shed 1 base, with 11 bases lying between them. DNA of the CDR3: TGCAGCGTTCATACAGGGAGCCAAGAGACCCAGTACTTC. Protein sequence: CSVHTGSQETQYF.

In this sample, this clone turned up once. The chain combines TRBV18 with TRBJ1-1, with 12 positions matching TRBD1. The CDR3 has 17 amino acids. J lost 2 bases, V lost 2 bases, and 6 bases had no gene match. Germline values: CDR1 KGHSH, CDR2 LQKENI. The CDR3 DNA sequence: TGTGCCAGCTCACCAGGGACAGGGGGCGGTGAAAACACTGAAGCTTTCTTT. Residues: CASSPGTGGGENTEAFF. The whole variable domain, remainder taken from reference TRBV18 and TRBJ1-1, is NAGVMQNPRHLVRRRGQEARLRCSPMKGHSHVYWYRQLPEEGLKFMVYLQKENIIDESGMPKERFSAEFPKEGPSILRIQQVVRGDSAAYFCASSPGTGGGENTEAFFGQGTRLTVV.

J is TRBJ2-1 and V is TRBV24-1; possible D gene TRBD2, 6 bases. Trimming removed 12 bases from V and 4 bases from J, with 18 bases in between. CDR1 KGHDR and CDR2 SFDVKD come from the germline V gene. The CDR3 has 14 residues. In DNA form, the CDR3 reads TGTGCCTACAAGGTAGGCGGGGATTACAATGAGCAGTTCTTC. Translated: CAYKVGGDYNEQFF.

The chain joins TRBV9 to TRBJ1-1; TRBD1 aligns across 7 bases. Germline CDR1 is SGDLS and CDR2 is YYNGEE. V lost 4 bases and J lost 4; bases outside the gene matches: 10. The CDR3 totals 15 residues. The CDR3 DNA reads as TGTGCCAGCAGCCCTTTGGAGGGGGCCGTCACTGAAGCTTTCTTT. Residues: CASSPLEGAVTEAFF.

V usage is TRBV7-8 and J usage is TRBJ1-6; D might be TRBD1 (6 bases). Germline values: CDR1 SGHVS, CDR2 FQNEAQ. The CDR3 covers 15 residues. Trimming left V 5 bases short and J 7 bases short, with 15 bases between. The CDR3 region is CASSITRDTNSPLHF. DNA of the CDR3: TGTGCCAGCAGCATAACTCGGGACACCAATTCACCCCTCCACTTT.

The chain couples TRBV28 to TRBJ2-5, with 8 positions matching TRBD2. With 7 bases clipped from V and 5 bases from J, the junction kept 12 bases outside the gene matches. The germline V gene has CDR1 MDHEN and CDR2 SYDVKM. This CDR3 region has 15 residues. The CDR3, as DNA: TGTGCCAGCACCCTCCGGGGGGGATTAGGGGAGACCCAGTACTTC. Encoded protein: CASTLRGGLGETQYF. Variable domain in full (rest from reference TRBV28 and TRBJ2-5): DVKVTQSSRYLVKRTGEKVFLECVQDMDHENMFWYRQDPGLGLRLIYFSYDVKMKEKGDIPEGYSVSREKKERFSLILESASTNQTSMYLCASTLRGGLGETQYFGPGTRLLVL.

The rearrangement uses TRBV12-5 and TRBJ1-2; TRBD1 might be the D (6 bases). Germline V gene data show CDR1 as LGHNT and CDR2 as FRNRAP. Trimming pared 1 base from V and 10 bases from J, leaving 10 bases between. The CDR3 is made up of 12 amino acids. The CDR3 bases are TGTGCTAGTGGTTTGGAGGCAGGGGACTACACCTTC. This encodes CASGLEAGDYTF. Drawing the rest from reference TRBV12-5 and TRBJ1-2, the complete variable domain is DARVTQTPRHKVTEMGQEVTMRCQPILGHNTVFWYRQTMMQGLELLAYFRNRAPLDDSGMPKDRFSAEMPDATLATLKIQPSEPRDSAVYFCASGLEAGDYTFGSGTRLTVV.

The rearrangement uses TRBV24-1 and TRBJ2-1; D perhaps matches TRBD2 (6 bases). The CDR3 extends over 14 amino acids. Trimming removed 4 bases at V and 5 bases at J, with 11 bases between. Per the germline V gene, CDR1 is KGHDR and CDR2 is SFDVKD. CDR3 residues: CATSDPGTHNEQFF. The CDR3 DNA is TGTGCCACCAGTGACCCCGGGACTCACAATGAGCAGTTCTTC.

The chain uses TRBV5-5 and TRBJ2-1, with D maybe TRBD1 (7 bases). CDR1 and CDR2 (germline): SGHKS, YYEKEE (reference sequence). V lost 4 bases to trimming and J lost 8 bases, with 19 bases between them. This CDR3 is 15 amino acids long. CDR3 in DNA: TGTGCCAGCAGCCCACCGACAGGGACTGGCGATGAGCAGTTCTTC. Protein: CASSPPTGTGDEQFF.

For this clone: The same CDR3 is also encoded by other DNA sequences in this sample. The genes are TRBV11-2 and TRBJ1-4; 7 bases align to TRBD1. Trimming at V came to 5 bases and at J to 3 bases, leaving 6 bases not matched to a gene. The V gene's germline CDR1 is SGHAT and CDR2 FQNNGV. The CDR3 totals 15 residues. The CDR3 sequence: CASSPPGQPNEKLFF. The DNA for the CDR3 is TGTGCCAGCAGCCCTCCGGGACAGCCTAATGAAAAACTGTTTTTT.

This chain joins TRBV5-1 and TRBJ2-1; D perhaps matches TRBD2 (5 bases). Germline CDR1 and CDR2: SGHRS and YFSETQ. V lost 3 bases and J lost 4, with 17 bases in between. The CDR3 loop spans 16 amino acids. The CDR3 protein is CASSWERVVQYNEQFF. Written as DNA, the CDR3 is TGCGCCAGCAGCTGGGAGAGGGTGGTACAGTACAATGAGCAGTTCTTC.

The V call is TRBV6-6, the J call TRBJ1-1, with D unclear. The CDR3 consists of 15 residues. Trimming took off 0 bases at V and 5 bases at J, with 13 bases between the two ends. Germline V gene data show CDR1 as MNHNY and CDR2 as SVGAGI (reference sequence). This CDR3 is CASSYSILAWTEAFF. CDR3 in DNA: TGTGCCAGCAGTTACTCGATCCTTGCGTGGACTGAAGCTTTCTTT.

The DNA of the CDR3 is TGTGCCAGCAGCTTAGGCCGCCGGGATGAGCAGTTCTTC. Translating gives CASSLGRRDEQFF. This sequence joins TRBV13 and TRBJ2-1; D not resolved. The CDR3 is 13 amino acids. Trimming removed 0 bases from V and 8 bases from J, with 8 bases in between. Germline loops: CDR1 PRHDT, CDR2 FYEKMQ (reference sequence).

J is TRBJ1-1 and V is TRBV30, with 9 bases aligning to TRBD1. The junction had 5 bases not matched to a gene; V was cut back by 2 bases and J by 4 bases. CDR1 is GTSNPN, CDR2 SVGIG, per germline (reference sequence). There are 14 residues in the CDR3. CDR3 sequence reads: CAWSTGGRGTEAFF. In DNA form, the CDR3 reads TGTGCCTGGAGTACAGGGGGCCGAGGCACTGAAGCTTTCTTT.

J is TRBJ1-2 and V is TRBV2; tentative D call: TRBD1 (5 bases). The CDR3 consists of 14 residues. Trimming shortened V by 3 bases and J by 3 bases, and 11 bases separated the two germline ends. CDR1 and CDR2 from the germline V gene are SNHLY and FYNNEI. CDR3: CASSDQGSYYGYTF. The CDR3 DNA is TGTGCCAGCAGTGACCAGGGTTCGTACTATGGCTACACCTTC.

V is TRBV28 and J is TRBJ2-7; 9 positions agree with TRBD2. V trimming: 2 bases; J trimming: 3 bases; junction bases outside the gene matches: 8. The CDR3 extends over 16 amino acids. Germline V gene lookup returns CDR1 MDHEN and CDR2 SYDVKM. CDR3 sequence: CASSLIAGGPLYEQYF. The CDR3 coding sequence is TGTGCCAGCAGTTTAATTGCGGGAGGGCCCCTCTACGAGCAGTACTTC. Full variable domain (missing parts from reference TRBV28 and TRBJ2-7): DVKVTQSSRYLVKRTGEKVFLECVQDMDHENMFWYRQDPGLGLRLIYFSYDVKMKEKGDIPEGYSVSREKKERFSLILESASTNQTSMYLCASSLIAGGPLYEQYFGPGTRLTVT.

This chain connects TRBV7-9 to TRBJ1-3; D is uncertain. Germline V gene sequence: CDR1 SEHNR, CDR2 FQNEAQ (reference sequence). This CDR3 contains 13 residues. Trimming shortened V by 7 bases and J by 4 bases, and 11 bases separated the two germline ends. The CDR3 DNA reads as TGTGCCAGCATCAACCCCTTGGGAAACACCATATATTTT. Translation: CASINPLGNTIYF.

The chain links TRBV5-1 to TRBJ2-7, with 8 bases matching TRBD1. With V trimmed by 3 bases and J by 5 bases, 4 bases remained unmatched. This CDR3 is 13 amino acids long. CDR1 and CDR2 from the germline V gene are SGHRS and YFSETQ. CDR3 sequence reads: CASSSGGRDEQYF. The CDR3, as DNA: TGCGCCAGCAGCTCAGGGGGCCGGGACGAGCAGTACTTC.

The chain uses TRBV20-1 and TRBJ1-1; D not certain. Trimming removed 3 bases at V and 2 bases at J, with 16 bases between. Germline V gene data show CDR1 as DFQATT and CDR2 as SNEGSKA (reference sequence). This CDR3 spans 15 amino acids. The CDR3 DNA reads as TGCAGTGCTAGTTCAGGATTCGAATATAACACTGAAGCTTTCTTT. Residues: CSASSGFEYNTEAFF.

The chain links TRBV30 to TRBJ1-4; 10 bases map to TRBD1. J was trimmed by 8 bases and V by 1 base; bases with no gene match: 1. Germline CDR1 GTSNPN, CDR2 SVGIG (reference sequence). The CDR3 consists of 13 residues. In DNA form, the CDR3 reads TGTGCCTGGAGTGGGGGACAGGGGGAAAAACTGTTTTTT. Translating it yields CAWSGGQGEKLFF.

This clone occurred a few times. This chain joins TRBV6-6 and TRBJ2-2; TRBD1 matches at 10 bases. The length of the CDR3 is 17 residues. V lost 5 bases and J lost 4; bases outside the gene matches: 10. The V gene's germline CDR1 is MNHNY and CDR2 SVGAGI (reference sequence). The CDR3 DNA sequence: TGTGCCAGCAGTCAGTCGACAGGGGGCGCGAGCACCGGGGAGCTGTTTTTT. Translation gives CASSQSTGGASTGELFF.